This note documents a single T cell receptor (beta chain) sequence. Study processing details: Reference gene primer amplification yielded estimated nucleated cell counts. Using immunoSEQ multiplex PCR, the repertoire was profiled, and TCRdb retains in-frame clones only, with some absent. V, J and clone size reflect that table, while D and trimming were determined from the DNA. Of 250,000 to 400,000 clones listed, 70% to 90% were seen once; the top ten hold approximately 1.6%. The sample comes from a study of blood T cell repertoires in COVID-19. In the study overall: Acute-phase and convalescent COVID-19 samples originated in the United States, Italy and Spain.

This receptor was taken from a woman under 40 with COVID-19, enrolled during active disease. The sequenced material came from peripheral blood.

DNA for the CDR3: TGTGCCAGTAGTTTACAGGGGGCGCGAGGGGCCAACGTCCTGACTTTC. The encoded protein is CASSLQGARGANVLTF. The V call is TRBV19, the J call TRBJ2-6; 9 bases align to TRBD1. The CDR3 contains 16 residues. J gave up 4 bases and V 5 bases, and 6 bases lay outside the gene matches. The germline CDR1 and CDR2 sequences are LNHDA and SQIVND (reference sequence).